A single T cell receptor (beta chain) is shown here with its context. This sample was taken from a study of blood T cell repertoires in COVID-19. In the study overall: From the United States, Italy and Spain came samples of acute and convalescent COVID-19. The analysed material was cDNA or gDNA that came from T cells, B-cell-depleted T cells, or PBMCs.

Sequenced by immunoSEQ multiplex PCR; TCRdb stores in-frame clones only, minus some. The repertoire has some 56,000 clones, roughly 89% of them found once; the top ten carry more than 40%. The CDR3 extends over 13 amino acids. Deletions cut 4 bases from V and 4 bases from J, with 10 bases between. Per germline, CDR1 SGHAT and CDR2 FQNNGV. J is TRBJ1-2 and V is TRBV11-2; no reliable D call. Sample: peripheral blood. This TCR derives from an older woman with COVID-19, enrolled during active disease. Written as DNA, the CDR3 is TGTGCCAGCAGCTCCGATCCGAGCTATGGCTACACCTTC. It specifies CASSSDPSYGYTF.